One sample yielded the 21 T cell receptor beta chains listed below, sequenced in a study of cytotoxic CD8 clonotypes in ibrutinib-treated CLL. TCRdb's copy holds only in-frame clones and misses some; the assay was immunoSEQ multiplex PCR. The top ten clones hold roughly 6.8% of a sample with roughly 330,000 clones, 67% of them seen once. The material was PBMCs, obtained after 36 months of ibrutinib treatment. The receptors here all came from a human donor with chronic lymphocytic leukemia.

This clone came up a few times. V and J are TRBV19 and TRBJ2-2; TRBD1 agrees at 8 bases. V lost 6 bases, J lost 7 bases, and 13 bases stayed unmatched. The germline V gene has CDR1 LNHDA and CDR2 SQIVND (reference sequence). The CDR3 sequence is 16 residues long. The CDR3: CASRQEGRGLFGELFF. CDR3 DNA sequence: TGTGCCAGTAGGCAAGAGGGCAGGGGGCTTTTCGGGGAGCTGTTTTTT. Drawing the rest from reference TRBV19 and TRBJ2-2, the complete variable domain is DGGITQSPKYLFRKEGQNVTLSCEQNLNHDAMYWYRQDPGQGLRLIYYSQIVNDFQKGDIAEGYSVSREKKESFPLTVTSAQKNPTAFYLCASRQEGRGLFGELFFGEGSRLTVL.

The chain carries TRBV6-1 and TRBJ2-7, with D unclear. The germline V gene encodes CDR1 MNHNS and CDR2 SASEGT. This CDR3 spans 16 amino acids. V lost 2 bases, J lost 0 bases, and 14 bases lay in between. The CDR3 spells CASSEWALTGSYEQYF. In nucleotides, the CDR3 is TGTGCCAGCAGTGAATGGGCTCTGACGGGCTCCTACGAGCAGTACTTC.

This sequence joins TRBV21-1 and TRBJ2-5; the table calls TRBD2, which could not be checked here. TRBV21-1 is described as a pseudogene. The CDR3 runs 14 residues. CDR3 loop: CASSKVEDQETQYF. For the CDR3, the DNA is TGTGCCAGCAGCAAAGTAGAAGACCAAGAGACCCAGTACTTC.

This chain joins TRBV19 and TRBJ2-1; D remains ambiguous. V was cut by 1 base and J by 4 bases, with 11 bases left in between. The CDR3 contains 15 residues. Germline V gene data show CDR1 as LNHDA and CDR2 as SQIVND (reference sequence). CDR3 nucleotide sequence: TGTGCCAGTAGTATAGTAACCCCCAGGTACAATGAGCAGTTCTTC. Its translation: CASSIVTPRYNEQFF.

The V call is TRBV7-2, the J call TRBJ2-1; TRBD2 matches at 9 bases. This CDR3 spans 15 amino acids. Trimming cost V 6 bases and J 4 bases; bases outside gene matches: 7. The germline CDR1 and CDR2 sequences are SGHTA and FQGNSA. CDR3 loop: CASSRSSGGYNEQFF. DNA for the CDR3: TGTGCCAGCAGTCGCTCCAGCGGGGGGTACAATGAGCAGTTCTTC.

This chain uses TRBV11-2 with TRBJ2-3; possibly TRBD1 for D (6 bases). Per germline, CDR1 SGHAT and CDR2 FQNNGV. CDR3 length: 16 residues. V gave up 3 bases and J gave up 3 bases, with 16 bases separating them. The CDR3 here is CASSLYPQGGTDTQYF. The CDR3 DNA sequence: TGTGCCAGCAGCTTGTATCCACAGGGTGGTACAGATACGCAGTATTTT. The whole variable domain, remainder taken from reference TRBV11-2 and TRBJ2-3, is EAGVAQSPRYKIIEKRQSVAFWCNPISGHATLYWYQQILGQGPKLLIQFQNNGVVDDSQLPKDRFSAERLKGVDSTLKIQPAKLEDSAVYLCASSLYPQGGTDTQYFGPGTRLTVL.

The chain links TRBV7-6 to TRBJ2-4; D remains ambiguous. The CDR3 runs to 16 residues. V lost 1 base and J lost 0, with 10 bases in between. Per germline, CDR1 SGHVS and CDR2 FNYEAQ. The CDR3 DNA reads as TGTGCCAGCAGCTTAGTTGGCGGCAAAGCCAAAAACATTCAGTACTTC. Translating gives CASSLVGGKAKNIQYF.

This chain uses TRBV7-2 with TRBJ2-3; D gene uncertain. Trimming left V 1 base short and J 1 base short, with 15 bases between. This CDR3 is built from 17 residues. Germline V gene data show CDR1 as SGHTA and CDR2 as FQGNSA. The CDR3 DNA sequence: TGTGCCAGCAGCTTAGGTGTATTGGGGTCTGGCACAGATACGCAGTATTTT. It translates to CASSLGVLGSGTDTQYF.

V is TRBV4-1 and J is TRBJ1-2; D gene ambiguous. Trimming shortened V by 1 base and J by 8 bases, and 14 bases separated the two germline ends. This CDR3 region has 14 residues. CDR1 MGHRA and CDR2 YSYEKL come from the germline V gene. This CDR3 is CASSQVPMFAGYTF. The CDR3 DNA reads TGCGCCAGCAGCCAAGTCCCCATGTTCGCGGGCTACACCTTC.

DNA of the CDR3: TGTGCCAGCAGCGGAAGGACAGGGGTCCACGAGCAGTACTTC. It encodes CASSGRTGVHEQYF. The genes are TRBV7-9 and TRBJ2-7; 9 nucleotides line up with TRBD1. Germline V gives CDR1 SEHNR, CDR2 FQNEAQ (reference sequence). The CDR3 is made up of 14 amino acids. V was pared by 5 bases and J by 5 bases, with 7 bases of the junction left unmatched.

This clone occurred a few times. This chain connects TRBV7-9 to TRBJ2-3, with D uncertain. Trimming removed 1 base at V and 8 bases at J, with 7 bases between. Germline V gene sequence: CDR1 SEHNR, CDR2 FQNEAQ (reference sequence). This CDR3 contains 12 residues. The CDR3 bases are TGTGCCAGCAGCTTAGTCGGGCTTACGCAGTATTTT. Its translation is CASSLVGLTQYF.

The V call is TRBV7-7, the J call TRBJ1-1, with D possibly TRBD1 on 5 matching bases. The CDR3 is 13 residues long. Germline V gene lookup returns CDR1 SSHAT and CDR2 FNYEAQ (reference sequence). Trimming took off 5 bases at V and 2 bases at J, with 9 bases between the two ends. The CDR3 is CASSRDRNTEAFF. Written as DNA, the CDR3 is TGTGCCAGCAGCCGGGACCGAAACACTGAAGCTTTCTTT.

The gene calls are TRBV14 and TRBJ2-5; a weak D match, TRBD1 (5 bases). The CDR3 runs 13 residues. V lost 8 bases to trimming and J lost 4 bases, with 14 bases between them. Germline values: CDR1 SGHDN, CDR2 FVKESK. CDR3 nucleotides: TGTGCCAGCTCGGGTAGAAGGGGAGAGACCCAGTACTTC. Its translation is CASSGRRGETQYF.

The genes are TRBV18 and TRBJ1-2; 7 bases fit TRBD1. The germline gives CDR1 KGHSH, CDR2 LQKENI. J gave up 4 bases and V 3 bases, and 5 bases lay outside the gene matches. The CDR3 totals 14 residues. The CDR3 loop is CASSPLGTVYGYTF. CDR3 coding DNA: TGTGCCAGCTCACCTTTGGGGACAGTCTATGGCTACACCTTC.

This clone was seen more than once but under ten times. This CDR3 reads CASGRQGINYGYTF. CDR3 bases: TGTGCCAGCGGACGACAGGGGATTAACTATGGCTACACCTTC. V and J are TRBV6-5 and TRBJ1-2; 8 bases align to TRBD1. Germline V gene lookup returns CDR1 MNHEY and CDR2 SVGAGI. V shed 8 bases, J shed 1 base, and the junction held 6 bases outside the gene matches. The CDR3 is made up of 14 amino acids.

The V and J genes are TRBV25-1 and TRBJ1-1; TRBD1 agrees at 7 bases. CDR1 MGHDK and CDR2 SYGVNS come from the germline V gene. CDR3 length: 17 amino acids. V was clipped by 3 bases and J by 3 bases; unmatched bases: 13. In DNA form, the CDR3 reads TGTGCCAGCAGTGACGGGTTGAGGGGGCCTTTGGACACTGAAGCTTTCTTT. Protein: CASSDGLRGPLDTEAFF.

V gene TRBV5-6 combines with J gene TRBJ1-2; perhaps TRBD1 as D (5 bases). V lost 3 bases and J lost 4, with 16 bases in between. This CDR3 spans 15 amino acids. The germline V gene encodes CDR1 SGHDT and CDR2 YYEEEE. For the CDR3, the DNA is TGTGCCAGCAGCTCCCAACCGGGACTCATCTATGGCTACACCTTC. Translating it yields CASSSQPGLIYGYTF.

This clone showed up just a few times. It may be a read error: a sequence one base away is much more abundant. The CDR3 sequence: CASSLGQHYEQYF. CDR3 coding DNA: TGTGCCAGCAGCTTAGGACAGCACTACGAGCAGTACTTC. The chain couples TRBV11-3 to TRBJ2-7; tentative D call: TRBD1 (5 bases). Germline-derived CDR1 and CDR2 are SGHNT and YENEEA. The CDR3 spans 13 residues. The V end lost 1 base, the J end lost 3 bases, and 7 bases lay between the germline ends.

This clone is a singleton in its sample. This chain connects TRBV4-1 to TRBJ2-5, with D uncertain. V was shortened by 0 bases and J by 7 bases, with 9 bases between the two germline ends. The CDR3 is 13 residues long. Looked up from germline, CDR1 is MGHRA and CDR2 is YSYEKL. CDR3 bases: TGCGCCAGCAGCCAAGAGGGGTCCCGGACCCAGTACTTC. Residues: CASSQEGSRTQYF.

V is TRBV28 and J is TRBJ1-1, with TRBD1 matching 8 bases. CDR1 is MDHEN, CDR2 SYDVKM, per germline. The V segment lost 6 bases and the J segment 3 bases; nucleotides outside the gene matches: 9. CDR3 size: 15 residues. The CDR3 is CASSPPGGWHTEAFF. In DNA form, the CDR3 reads TGTGCCAGCAGCCCACCAGGGGGCTGGCACACTGAAGCTTTCTTT.

This chain joins TRBV5-1 and TRBJ1-2, with 7 bases that match TRBD1. The germline V gene encodes CDR1 SGHRS and CDR2 YFSETQ. V dropped 0 bases and J dropped 8; count of bases not matched to a gene: 4. The CDR3 covers 13 residues. In DNA, the CDR3 is TGCGCCAGCAGCTTGGGAGGGGGCGCGGGCTACACCTTC. This translates into CASSLGGGAGYTF. Looking up the rest from reference TRBV5-1 and TRBJ1-2 gives the full variable domain: KAGVTQTPRYLIKTRGQQVTLSCSPISGHRSVSWYQQTPGQGLQFLFEYFSETQRNKGNFPGRFSGRQFSNSRSEMNVSTLELGDSALYLCASSLGGGAGYTFGSGTRLTVV.